Listed below are T cell receptor beta chains from one sample, sequenced in a study of naive and memory T cell subsets. Using its own MiXCR run on the UMI-ligation and nested PCR reads, TCRdb lists one record per CDR3 protein. The sample lists 80,000 or so distinct CDR3 sequences; 8% to 9.5% were seen once. The sample consisted of naive CD8+ T cells from blood. The source of these receptors is a human donor in good health. The CDR3 runs from the conserved cysteine through the conserved F or W. Each record gives: V gene, CDR3 protein.

>TRBV4-2
CASSQEMRLMRVTDTQYF
>TRBV6-6
CASSRDRGATDTQYF
>TRBV11-2
CASSFPDFYEQYF
>TRBV11-2
CASSSGLVTQYF
>TRBV19
CASSIAVDGTYEQYF
>TRBV6-2/TRBV6-3
CASSLGLSGTDTQYF
>TRBV4-2
CASSQERTGGPQPQHF
>TRBV7-9
CASSLGTGYYGYTF
>TRBV27
CASSFPGLAGGPIDTQYF
>TRBV7-6
CASSSPQGAGDEQFF
>TRBV6-6
CASTQPGPQGGYTF
>TRBV12-3/TRBV12-4
CASSLTGLAGANEQFF
>TRBV27
CASSPGQGFGYTF
>TRBV7-8
CASSPRPIAGEGETQYF
>TRBV30
CAWINPAVGNYGYTF
>TRBV15
CATSRVRQGPYNEQFF
>TRBV12-3/TRBV12-4
CASNGHGQVEGGGTAKNIQYF
>TRBV2
CASSDTLYNEQFF
>TRBV25-1
CASSGPGGTSYNEQFF
>TRBV20-1
CSATDSASDQPQHF
>TRBV11-2
CASSLVGNNEQFF
>TRBV29-1
CSVEPRLAGIDEQFF
>TRBV7-9
CASRGTSGTTRYEQYF
>TRBV19
CASSIDRQVLTGELFF
>TRBV9
CASSSSGDTYEQYF
>TRBV7-2
CASRSGNRATDTQYF